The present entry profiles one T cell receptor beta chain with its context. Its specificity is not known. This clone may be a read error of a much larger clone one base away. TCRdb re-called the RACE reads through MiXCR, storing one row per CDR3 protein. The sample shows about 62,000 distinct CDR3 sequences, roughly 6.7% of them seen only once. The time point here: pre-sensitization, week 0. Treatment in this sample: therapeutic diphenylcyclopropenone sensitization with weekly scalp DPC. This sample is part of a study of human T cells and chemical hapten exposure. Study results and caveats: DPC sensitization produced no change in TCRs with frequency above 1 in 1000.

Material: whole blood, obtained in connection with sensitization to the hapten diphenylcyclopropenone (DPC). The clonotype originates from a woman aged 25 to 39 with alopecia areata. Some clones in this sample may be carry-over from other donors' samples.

The CDR3 nucleotides read TGCGCCAGCAGCTTGGCTGGGACAGGGCGCACAGATACGCAGTATTTT. It specifies CASSLAGTGRTDTQYF. This sequence joins TRBV5-1 and TRBJ2-3, with 9 bases that match TRBD1. The germline V gene has CDR1 SGHRS and CDR2 YFSETQ. CDR3 length: 16 residues. J was trimmed by 1 base and V by 0 bases; bases with no gene match: 3.